This TCR beta chain emerged from a study of blood T cell repertoires in COVID-19. Profiling relied on immunoSEQ multiplex PCR, and the TCRdb table lists in-frame clones only, not all of them. The sample carries fewer than 150,000 clones, roughly nine tenths recorded once. CDR3 length: 16 amino acids. Trimming cost V 5 bases and J 4 bases; bases outside gene matches: 11. Germline V gene lookup returns CDR1 MNHEY and CDR2 SMNVEV (reference sequence). The source is a man between 65 and 85 years old who had recovered from COVID-19. The sequenced material came from peripheral blood. V usage is TRBV27 and J usage is TRBJ2-1, with 7 bases that match TRBD2. The CDR3 coding sequence is TGTGCCAGCAGTCCGGAGCGGGGACCCATATACAATGAGCAGTTCTTC. Encoded protein: CASSPERGPIYNEQFF.